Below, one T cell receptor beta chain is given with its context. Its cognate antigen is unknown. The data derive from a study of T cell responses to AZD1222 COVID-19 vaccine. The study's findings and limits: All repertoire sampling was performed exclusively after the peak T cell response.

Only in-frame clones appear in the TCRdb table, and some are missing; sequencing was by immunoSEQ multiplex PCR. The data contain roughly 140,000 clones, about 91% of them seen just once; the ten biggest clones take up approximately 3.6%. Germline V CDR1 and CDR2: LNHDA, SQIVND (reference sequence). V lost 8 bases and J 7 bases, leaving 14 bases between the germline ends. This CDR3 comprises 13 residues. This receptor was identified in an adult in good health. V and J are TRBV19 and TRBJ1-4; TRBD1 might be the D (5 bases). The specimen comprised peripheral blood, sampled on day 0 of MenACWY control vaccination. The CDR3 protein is CASGGGRGEKLFF. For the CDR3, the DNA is TGTGCCAGTGGCGGGGGGAGGGGTGAAAAACTGTTTTTT.